The clone carrying this T cell receptor (beta chain) is large within its sample. Its antigen is not known. The authors gated naive CD8 T cells as CD8+CD4-CCR7+CD45RA+ for sorting. Deletions cut 7 bases from V and 7 bases from J, with 12 bases between. The V gene's germline CDR1 is SGHRS and CDR2 YFSETQ. CDR3 length: 11 amino acids. This entry belongs to a study of molecular identifiers for immune sequencing clone quantification. Findings of the study overall: Under 1% of molecules in naive cells, but over 97% of effector molecules, belonged to clones above 20 RNA copies.

TCRdb re-analysed the PCR reads in MiXCR, keeping a single row per CDR3 protein. Counted here are some 2,300 distinct CDR3 sequences, about 24% occurring once; the ten biggest clones make up around 9%. The receptor's source is a human donor in good health. Some libraries in this study had Jurkat cell RNA spiked in. Input material: naive CD8+ T cells from blood, with Jurkat cell RNA spiked in. Subset described: FACS-sorted CD8+CD4-CCR7+CD45RA+ naive T cells. This chain links TRBV5-1 with TRBJ2-7; D perhaps matches TRBD1 (6 bases). The CDR3 sequence: CASSGVGEQYF. The CDR3 bases are TGCGCCAGCTCAGGGGTTGGGGAGCAGTACTTC.